This T cell receptor (beta chain) was sequenced for a study of cytomegalovirus exposure and HLA in healthy donors (dated by TCRdb to about 2017). For the study in its entirety: An earlier analysis of some 620 of the donors reported 276 Gb of sequence data and 95 million to 140 million unique TCR beta sequences obtained from around 190 million T cells. A later genetic analysis took genome-wide SNP genotypes for about three fifths of the roughly 670 donors and used that subset as a discovery cohort. To study patterns of TCR occurrence, a later analysis re-analyzed previously published TCR beta repertoires from 666 donors and added high-resolution HLA genotyping. Typing coverage differed by locus: A, B, C, DRB1 and DQB1 were typed in about 620-630 donors, DQA1 in 522, DPA1 in approximately 600, and DPB1 in approximately 450. An earlier analysis of about 600 of the donors used high-throughput TCR beta sequencing to judge whether each TCR beta V gene segment behaved as functional or pseudogenic. The study used immunosequencing to profile the T cell repertoires of approximately 690 subjects and linked those repertoires to cytomegalovirus serostatus. HLA typing covered class I and class II loci at four-digit resolution. Because of strong linkage in the cohort, five DR-DQ haplotypes were treated as single units for association and clustering. The study aimed to test whether signatures of past pathogen exposure could be identified by cataloging public T cell receptors. All discovery cohort repertoires had been generated on a single sequencing platform. An early release covering around 630 HLA-typed donors comprised about 300 gigabases of sequencing data and 65 million to 100 million unique TCR sequences. A separate validation cohort of roughly 110 different subjects was used in addition to the approximately 700-subject first cohort. Donor age, sex, ethnicity and CMV serostatus were collected together with the repertoire data. Rather than using new phenotypic data, the later analysis identified candidate immune exposures from TCR beta sequences and from how often those sequences occurred across donors. On average, approximately 250,000 unique TCR beta nucleotide sequences were sequenced per donor among 398 genotyped donors of the cohort, with roughly 18% of those sequences being non-productive. To predict cytomegalovirus infection status, the study brought together high-throughput TCR immunosequencing, statistical association of individual TCRs with disease status, and machine learning. Of the 350 to 400 genotyped donors, roughly 80% fell in the genetic ancestry cluster associated with self-reported Caucasian donors. Summary of the overall study and its limitations: Most CMV-associated TCR beta chains appeared to be HLA-restricted in a later analysis, and the HLA associations seemed to be driven largely by CMV exposure. A few of the identified cytomegalovirus-associated TCR beta chains were confirmed in vitro to be specific for cytomegalovirus antigens. CMV serostatus was the only immune exposure information available for the cohort. When HLA alleles, especially DR and DQ, strongly co-occurred, attributing TCR associations to individual alleles was difficult. In a later genetic analysis, a missense DCLRE1C variant was associated with V-gene and J-gene trimming of TCR beta chains, and the association was replicated in an independent cohort. The presence/absence analyses assumed that sequencing depth was roughly uniform across donors, and that assumption may not be true. The sequencing pipeline was judged likely to have produced a cluster of highly shared sequence variants as a technical artifact. Compared with the 666-donor mean, donors in an Asian-associated ancestry cluster had fewer N-insertions in productive TCRs, according to a later genetic analysis. The study gave a list of under 200 TCR beta chains associated with cytomegalovirus. Linkage disequilibrium might explain the correlated functional status among segregating V segments, but an unknown experimental factor could not be ruled out. A later analysis reported that several top co-occurrence clusters appeared linked to parvovirus B19, influenza, CMV and Epstein-Barr virus. In a later analysis, HLA-associated TCR beta chains were found to be more clonally expanded and to have lower generation probabilities than equally common non-associated chains. Because counts were too low, 15 to 20 rarely observed V segments, including chromosome 9 orphons, were excluded from the earlier analysis of some 590 of the donors. According to the authors, the approach could potentially be generalized to other disease states and immunological phenotypes. According to a later analysis, TCR association rates differed among HLA loci, with DRB1 alleles showing the most associated TCRs and HLA-C alleles showing the fewest. This cohort had only TCR beta chains sequenced, and the lack of alpha or paired-chain data limited which features could be detected. An earlier analysis of approximately 540 of the donors showed that most TCR beta V segments appeared in productive rearrangements either about 87% or about 30% of the time, which broadly matched IMGT annotations. In a later analysis, some 18,000 TCR beta sequences were associated with specific HLA alleles at a false discovery rate of 0.05. Because some donors lacked HLA typing at each locus, the association tests relied only on the typed subset. Across donors, most TCR sequences were observed very rarely, whereas some public TCRs were present in many individuals. A further reported finding was that TCR beta sequences accurately predicted the HLA-A and HLA-B alleles for most subjects in the first cohort. Cytomegalovirus status was reported to be diagnosed by the classifier with high specificity and sensitivity in both the original and validation cohorts. Some IMGT-functional V segments, including TRBV6-2 and TRBV6-3, could not be told apart with the 87-base-pair reads, so those segments were excluded.

The cohort consisted of approximately 690 healthy bone marrow donors. At the time of sampling, all cohort members were nominally healthy, though unrecorded immune exposures were likely present. The donor was CMV seronegative and belonged to the group of approximately 320 seronegative cohort members. Each donor provided a peripheral blood sample, and peripheral blood mononuclear cells were used for TCR beta sequencing. The Qiagen DNeasy Blood Extraction Kit was used to extract genomic DNA from the blood cell samples. On this clone itself: Its binding antigen is unknown. Base qualities are missing; no much larger clone stands one base away.

V was cut back by 3 bases and J by 0 bases, leaving a gap of 11 bases between them. Inclusive of the bounding cysteine and phenylalanine, the CDR3 is 15 residues long. Just CDR3 DNA is preserved here, 45 bases in frame from base 1. CDR1 and CDR2, looked up from the germline V gene (reference sequence), are LNHDA and SQIVND. The library was made by the immunoSEQ multiplex PCR assay. The multiplex PCR relied on a mix of 60 forward primers for TCR Vbeta segments and 13 reverse primers for TCR Jbeta segments. Amplification of the CDR3 region of rearranged TCR beta genes was performed with a multiplex PCR assay on genomic DNA. The amplified TCR beta libraries were sequenced on the Illumina HiSeq System as 87-base-pair reads. The published analysis was carried out like this. A later analysis counted some 80 million unique TCR beta chains across the 666 repertoires, and about 10 million of these chains were shared by at least two donors. A nearest-neighbor algorithm error-corrected the raw reads and collapsed the reads into unique sequences, merging closely related sequences to remove PCR and sequencing errors. V, D and J gene segments were assigned by aligning CDR3 sequences to IMGT reference sequences. For a sequence to be retained, a match of at least six nucleotides was required to both a V gene segment and a J gene segment. A rearrangement was called productive if the CDR3 had no stop codons and remained in frame with V and J, and every other rearrangement was called non-productive. Following IMGT convention, CDR3 was defined as the stretch from the second conserved V-encoded cysteine to the conserved J-encoded phenylalanine. Sequences without an unambiguous match to a single V gene segment were excluded from the earlier analysis of 450 to 650 of the donors. In an earlier analysis of 450 to 700 of the donors, V segments were called functional above 56.7% productive rearrangements and were called segregating when the between-donor standard deviation exceeded 5%. To diagnose cytomegalovirus status from the catalog of TCR beta chain sequences, a statistical classification framework was built. In a later analysis, TCR nucleotide sequences were compared against IMGT/GENE-DB human TR gene sequences so that V and J genes could be assigned. In a later analysis, CDR3 sequences and most-parsimonious VDJ recombination scenarios were assigned using the TCRdist pipeline. A later analysis defined each TCR beta chain by its CDR3 amino acid sequence plus V-gene family, and excluded reads lacking a unique V-gene family. As a way to deal with suspected cross-contamination and a sequencing artifact, a later analysis dropped 592 nucleotide sequences that were highly shared and had low generation probability. For each public chain, a later analysis derived a clonal expansion index from normalized ranks of inferred template counts within each repertoire. In a later analysis, generation probabilities were computed using a VDJ recombination model fitted to out-of-frame rearrangements, and the results were checked against IGoR. In a later analysis, hypergeometric tests were used to score TCR-TCR, TCR-HLA and TCR-CMV co-occurrence, with a repertoire-size bias correction applied to TCR pairs. False discovery rates were estimated in a later analysis by permuting HLA or CMV assignments 20 times. In a later analysis, co-occurring TCRs were grouped with DBSCAN, and TCRdist sequence similarity was added when clustering was performed within HLA-allele-positive subsets. For co-occurrence clustering, repertoires with fewer than 30,000 or more than 120,000 public chains were excluded, along with 4 to 6 repertoires with anomalous nucleotide sharing. What TCRdb holds here is the immuneACCESS table cut down to in-frame rearrangements. Part of the clones is not present; checked against another copy, under half of the missing clones reflect an unresolved V gene, and the others are unexplained. V and J calls and clone size are as listed in that table; D and trimming were resolved from the DNA. This sample gives fewer than 200,000 clones in total; 78% of them show up just once. Together, the top ten hold about 3.1% of the sample.

This clonotype originated in a female donor in good health and CMV-seronegative. Sequencing was performed on PBMCs. Recombination connected TRBV19 to TRBJ1-1; possibly the D gene is TRBD1, per 6 matching bases. The CDR3 region: CASSIPRGLNTEAFF. The DNA is as follows: TGTGCCAGTAGTATCCCCAGGGGATTGAACACTGAAGCTTTCTTT.